This TCR beta chain was observed in a study of blood T cell repertoires in COVID-19. Study in general: Acute-phase and convalescent COVID-19 samples originated in the United States, Italy and Spain.

CDR1 and CDR2 from the germline V gene are LGHDT and YNNKEL (reference sequence). CDR3 length equals 12 residues. V was clipped by 3 bases and J by 7 bases, with 9 bases between them. As processed by the authors: Estimated nucleated cell counts came from reference gene primer amplification. Sequenced by immunoSEQ multiplex PCR; TCRdb stores in-frame clones only, minus some. Clone size and the V and J calls come from that table; the DNA yielded D and trimming. The table shows some 120,000 clones, with about 89% occurring only once. The sequenced sample was peripheral blood. This chain joins TRBV3-1 (or the pseudogene TRBV3-2) and TRBJ1-1; tentatively, D is TRBD1 (5 bases). This clonotype originated in a human donor with acute or convalescent COVID-19. The donor label of this sample is uncertain. CDR3 residues: CASSQGGVEAFF. In nucleotides, the CDR3 is TGTGCCAGCAGCCAGGGAGGGGTTGAAGCTTTCTTT.